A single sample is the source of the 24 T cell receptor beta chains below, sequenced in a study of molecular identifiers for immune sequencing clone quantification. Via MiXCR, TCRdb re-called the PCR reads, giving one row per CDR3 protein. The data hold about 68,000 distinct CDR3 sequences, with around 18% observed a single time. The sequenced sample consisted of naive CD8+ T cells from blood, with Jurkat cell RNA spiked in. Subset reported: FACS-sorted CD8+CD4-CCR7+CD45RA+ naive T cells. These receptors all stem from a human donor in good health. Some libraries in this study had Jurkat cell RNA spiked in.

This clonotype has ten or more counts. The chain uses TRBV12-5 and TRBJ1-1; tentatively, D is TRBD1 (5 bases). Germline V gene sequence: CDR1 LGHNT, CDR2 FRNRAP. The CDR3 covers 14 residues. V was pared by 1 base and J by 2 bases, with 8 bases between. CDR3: CASGLGDSNTEAFF. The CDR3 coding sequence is TGTGCTAGTGGTTTGGGGGACTCCAACACTGAAGCTTTCTTT.

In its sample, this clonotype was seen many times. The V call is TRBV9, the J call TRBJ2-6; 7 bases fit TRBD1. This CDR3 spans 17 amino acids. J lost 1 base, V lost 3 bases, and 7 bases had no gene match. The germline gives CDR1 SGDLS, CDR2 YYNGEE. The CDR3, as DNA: TGTGCCAGCAGCGCGACTCGACAGGGATCTGGGGCCAACGTCCTGACTTTC. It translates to CASSATRQGSGANVLTF.

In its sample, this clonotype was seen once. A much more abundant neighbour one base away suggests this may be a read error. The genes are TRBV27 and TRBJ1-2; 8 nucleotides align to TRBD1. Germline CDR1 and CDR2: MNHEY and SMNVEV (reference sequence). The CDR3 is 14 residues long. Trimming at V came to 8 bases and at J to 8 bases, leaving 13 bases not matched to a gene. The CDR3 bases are TGTGCCAGCGCCTCCGGGGCAGGGGGCGGAGGCTACACCTTC. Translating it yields CASASGAGGGGYTF.

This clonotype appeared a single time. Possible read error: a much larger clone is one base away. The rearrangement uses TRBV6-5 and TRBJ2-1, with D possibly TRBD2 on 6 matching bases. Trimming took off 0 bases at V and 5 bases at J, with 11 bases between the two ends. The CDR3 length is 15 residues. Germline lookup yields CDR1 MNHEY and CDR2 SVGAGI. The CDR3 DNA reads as TGTGCCAGCAGTTACTCTAGCGGAGCCCACAATGAGCAGTTCTTC. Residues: CASSYSSGAHNEQFF.

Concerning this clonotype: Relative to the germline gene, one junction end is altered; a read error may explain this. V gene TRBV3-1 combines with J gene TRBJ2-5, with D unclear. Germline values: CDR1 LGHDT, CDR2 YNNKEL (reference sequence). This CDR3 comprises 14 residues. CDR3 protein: CACSSQVAIETRYF. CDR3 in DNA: TGTGCCTGCAGCTCCCAAGTGGCGATCGAGACCCGGTACTTC.

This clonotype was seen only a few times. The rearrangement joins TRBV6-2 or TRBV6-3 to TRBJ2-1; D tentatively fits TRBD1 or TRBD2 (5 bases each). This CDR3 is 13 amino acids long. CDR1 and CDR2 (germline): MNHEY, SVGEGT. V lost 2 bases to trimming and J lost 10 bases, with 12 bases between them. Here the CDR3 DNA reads TGTGCCAGCAGTTACGCGCCTTGGGGGGAGCAGTTCTTC. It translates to CASSYAPWGEQFF.

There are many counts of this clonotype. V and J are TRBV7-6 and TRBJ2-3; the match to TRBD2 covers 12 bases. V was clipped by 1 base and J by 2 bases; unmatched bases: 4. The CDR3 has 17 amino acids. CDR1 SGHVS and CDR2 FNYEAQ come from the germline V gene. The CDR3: CASSLETSGRPTDTQYF. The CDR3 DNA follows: TGTGCCAGCAGCTTAGAAACTAGCGGGAGGCCCACAGATACGCAGTATTTT.

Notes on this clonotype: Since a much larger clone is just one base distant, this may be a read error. CDR3 amino acids: CASNRAGNEKLFF. The CDR3 DNA sequence: TGTGCCAGCAACCGCGCGGGAAATGAAAAACTGTTTTTT. The chain is built from TRBV6-5 and TRBJ1-4; D uncertain. The germline gives CDR1 MNHEY, CDR2 SVGAGI. Trimming stripped 7 bases from V and 5 bases from J, with 11 bases between. This CDR3 is built from 13 residues.

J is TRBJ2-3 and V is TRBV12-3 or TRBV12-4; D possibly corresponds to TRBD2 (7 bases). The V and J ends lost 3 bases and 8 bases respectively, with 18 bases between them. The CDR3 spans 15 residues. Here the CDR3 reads CASSFGGPPGGTQYF. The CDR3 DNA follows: TGTGCCAGCAGTTTCGGGGGGCCCCCCGGGGGTACGCAGTATTTT.

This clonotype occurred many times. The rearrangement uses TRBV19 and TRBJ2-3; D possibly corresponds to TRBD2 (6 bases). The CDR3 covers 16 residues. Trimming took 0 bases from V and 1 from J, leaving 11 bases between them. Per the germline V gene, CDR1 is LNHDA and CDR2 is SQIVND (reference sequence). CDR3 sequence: CASSIDLSSGTDTQYF. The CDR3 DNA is TGTGCCAGTAGTATAGATCTATCTAGCGGCACAGATACGCAGTATTTT.

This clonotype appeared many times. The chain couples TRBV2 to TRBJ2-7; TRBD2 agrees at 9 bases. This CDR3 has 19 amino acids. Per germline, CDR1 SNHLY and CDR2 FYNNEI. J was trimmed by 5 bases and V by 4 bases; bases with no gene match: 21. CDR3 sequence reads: CASSVPGLSGSRMEDEQYF. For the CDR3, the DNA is TGTGCCAGCAGTGTACCGGGACTTAGCGGGAGTCGTATGGAAGACGAGCAGTACTTC.

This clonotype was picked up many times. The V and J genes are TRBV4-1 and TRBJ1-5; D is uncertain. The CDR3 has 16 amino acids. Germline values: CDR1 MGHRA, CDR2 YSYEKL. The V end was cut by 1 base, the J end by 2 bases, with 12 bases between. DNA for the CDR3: TGCGCCAGCAGCCAAGTCGCGACAATAGGCAATCAGCCCCAGCATTTT. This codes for CASSQVATIGNQPQHF.

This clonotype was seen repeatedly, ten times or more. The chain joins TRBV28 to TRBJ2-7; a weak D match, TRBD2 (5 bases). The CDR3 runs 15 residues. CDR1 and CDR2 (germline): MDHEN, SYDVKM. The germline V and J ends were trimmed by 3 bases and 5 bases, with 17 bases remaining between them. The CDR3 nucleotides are TGTGCCAGCAGTTTCCCACCCGAGGGCCCCCACGAGCAGTACTTC. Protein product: CASSFPPEGPHEQYF.

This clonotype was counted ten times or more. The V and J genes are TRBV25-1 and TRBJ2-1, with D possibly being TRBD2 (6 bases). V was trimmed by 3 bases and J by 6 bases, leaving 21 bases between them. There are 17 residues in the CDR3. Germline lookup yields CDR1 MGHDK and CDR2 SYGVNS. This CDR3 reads CASSDFYRDFDRNEQFF. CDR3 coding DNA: TGTGCCAGCAGTGACTTCTACCGGGACTTCGACCGCAATGAGCAGTTCTTC.

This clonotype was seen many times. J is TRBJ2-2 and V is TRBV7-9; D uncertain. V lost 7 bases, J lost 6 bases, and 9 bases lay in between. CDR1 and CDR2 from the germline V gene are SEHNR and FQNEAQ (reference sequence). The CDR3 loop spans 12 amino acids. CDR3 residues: CASTHGAGELFF. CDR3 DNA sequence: TGTGCCAGCACCCATGGCGCCGGGGAGCTGTTTTTT.

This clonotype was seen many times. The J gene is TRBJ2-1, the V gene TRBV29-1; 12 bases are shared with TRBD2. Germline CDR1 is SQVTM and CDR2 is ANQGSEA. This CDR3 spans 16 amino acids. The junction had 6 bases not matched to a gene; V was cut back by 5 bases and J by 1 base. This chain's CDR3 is CSVRLAGEFSYNEQFF. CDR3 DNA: TGCAGCGTTCGACTAGCGGGAGAATTTTCCTACAATGAGCAGTTCTTC.

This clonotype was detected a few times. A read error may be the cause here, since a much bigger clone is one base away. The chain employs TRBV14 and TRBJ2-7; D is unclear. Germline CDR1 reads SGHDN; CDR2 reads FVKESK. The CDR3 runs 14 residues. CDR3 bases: TGTGCCAGCAGCCAAGCCATACCCACGTACGGGCAGTACTTC. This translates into CASSQAIPTYGQYF.

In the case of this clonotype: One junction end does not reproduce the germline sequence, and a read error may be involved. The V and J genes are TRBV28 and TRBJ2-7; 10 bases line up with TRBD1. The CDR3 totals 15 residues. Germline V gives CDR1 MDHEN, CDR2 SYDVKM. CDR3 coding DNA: TGTGCCAGCCGTTTCAGGGACAGGGGCTCCTACGAGCAGTACTTC. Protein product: CASRFRDRGSYEQYF. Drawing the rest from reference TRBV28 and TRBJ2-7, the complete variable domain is DVKVTQSSRYLVKRTGEKVFLECVQDMDHENMFWYRQDPGLGLRLIYFSYDVKMKEKGDIPEGYSVSREKKERFSLILESASTNQTSMYLCASRFRDRGSYEQYFGPGTRLTVT.

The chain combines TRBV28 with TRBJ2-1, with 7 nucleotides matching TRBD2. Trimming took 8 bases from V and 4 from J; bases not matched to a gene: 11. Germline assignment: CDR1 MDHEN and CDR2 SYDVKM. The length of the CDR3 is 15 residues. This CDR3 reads CASLPSASGYNEQFF. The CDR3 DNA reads TGTGCCAGCCTCCCATCGGCTAGCGGTTACAATGAGCAGTTCTTC. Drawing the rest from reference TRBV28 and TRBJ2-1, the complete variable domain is DVKVTQSSRYLVKRTGEKVFLECVQDMDHENMFWYRQDPGLGLRLIYFSYDVKMKEKGDIPEGYSVSREKKERFSLILESASTNQTSMYLCASLPSASGYNEQFFGPGTRLTVL.

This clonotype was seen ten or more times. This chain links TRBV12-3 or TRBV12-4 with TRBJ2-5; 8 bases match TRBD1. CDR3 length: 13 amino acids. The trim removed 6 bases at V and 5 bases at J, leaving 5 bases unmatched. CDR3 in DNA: TGTGCCAGCAGCCCGGACAGGGTCGAGACCCAGTACTTC. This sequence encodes CASSPDRVETQYF.

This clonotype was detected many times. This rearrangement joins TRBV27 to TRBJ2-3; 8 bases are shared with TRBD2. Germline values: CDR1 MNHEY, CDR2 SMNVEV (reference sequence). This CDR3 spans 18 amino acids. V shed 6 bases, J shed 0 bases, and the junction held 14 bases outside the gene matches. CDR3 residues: CASSSGTSRRTSTDTQYF. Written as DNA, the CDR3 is TGTGCCAGCAGCTCCGGGACTAGTCGACGCACTAGCACAGATACGCAGTATTTT.

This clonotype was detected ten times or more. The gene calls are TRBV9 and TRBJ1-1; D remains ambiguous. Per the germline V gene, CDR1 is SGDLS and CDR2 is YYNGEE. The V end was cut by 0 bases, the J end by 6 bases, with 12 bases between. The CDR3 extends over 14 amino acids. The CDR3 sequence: CASSVDRGNPEAFF. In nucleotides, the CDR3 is TGTGCCAGCAGCGTAGATAGAGGGAATCCTGAAGCTTTCTTT. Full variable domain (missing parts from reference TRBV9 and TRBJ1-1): DSGVTQTPKHLITATGQRVTLRCSPRSGDLSVYWYQQSLDQGLQFLIQYYNGEERAKGNILERFSAQQFPDLHSELNLSSLELGDSALYFCASSVDRGNPEAFFGQGTRLTVV.

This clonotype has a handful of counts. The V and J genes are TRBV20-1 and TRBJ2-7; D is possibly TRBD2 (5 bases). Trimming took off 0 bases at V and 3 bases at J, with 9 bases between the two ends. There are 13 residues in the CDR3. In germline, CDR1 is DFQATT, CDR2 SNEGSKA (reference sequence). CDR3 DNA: TGCAGTGCTAGAGACGCCGGGAACTACGAGCAGTACTTC. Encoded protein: CSARDAGNYEQYF.

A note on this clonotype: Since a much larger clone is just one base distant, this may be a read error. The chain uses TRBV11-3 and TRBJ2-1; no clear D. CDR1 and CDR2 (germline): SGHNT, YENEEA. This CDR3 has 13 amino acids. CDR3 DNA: TGTGCCGGCAGCCCCCGCCGTGGCGATGAGCAGTTCTTC. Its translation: CAGSPRRGDEQFF.